This TCR beta chain was found in a study of blood T cell repertoires in COVID-19. TCRdb's table, derived via immunoSEQ multiplex PCR, lists solely in-frame clones and lacks some. The profile shows more than 300,000 clones, approximately 89% of them singletons. Donors were grouped by their self-reported clinical history. The CDR3 sequence is 11 residues long. Trimming took 2 bases from V and 4 from J, leaving 4 bases between them. Germline V CDR1 and CDR2: SGHDT, YYEEEE. The chain carries TRBV5-6 and TRBJ2-7; unclear D gene. This receptor was taken from a woman in her 30s who had recovered from COVID-19. The sequencing input was PBMCs or T cells enriched from blood (not recorded which). The CDR3 nucleotides are TGTGCCAGCAGCTTCCTATACGAGCAGTACTTC. It codes for CASSFLYEQYF. Complete variable domain (other parts from reference TRBV5-6 and TRBJ2-7): DAGVTQSPTHLIKTRGQQVTLRCSPKSGHDTVSWYQQALGQGPQFIFQYYEEEERQRGNFPDRFSGHQFPNYSSELNVNALLLGDSALYLCASSFLYEQYFGPGTRLTVT.